This TCR beta chain was identified during a study of cytomegalovirus exposure and HLA in healthy donors. The CDR3 runs to 14 residues. V gave up 8 bases and J gave up 1 base, with 14 bases separating them. Germline assignment: CDR1 LNHDA and CDR2 SQIVND (reference sequence). Regarding the study as a whole: Exclusion as indistinguishable affected some V segments, including TRBV6-2 and TRBV6-3. One later analysis reportedly identified an Asian-associated ancestry cluster that showed fewer N-insertions than the 666-donor mean. As confirmed in vitro, a few CMV-associated chains were specific for CMV antigens.

Likely unrecorded immune exposures existed in these nominally healthy donors. Both 60 Vbeta primers and 13 Jbeta primers went into the PCR. The table came from immunoSEQ multiplex PCR; TCRdb's copy has only in-frame clones and leaves some out. The sample shows 150,000 to 200,000 clones, about four fifths of them seen only once. This clone was observed a single time. What it binds is not known. The specimen sequenced was PBMCs. The receptor comes from a woman aged 25 to 45 in good health and CMV-seropositive. The rearrangement links TRBV19 to TRBJ1-1; the D gene is possibly TRBD1 (5 bases). The CDR3 nucleotides are TGTGCCAGTTCGAGCAGGGCAAGGAACACTGAAGCTTTCTTT. Protein product: CASSSRARNTEAFF.